Reported below is one TCR beta chain. The antigen remains undetermined. The data stem from a study of CD8+CD57+ T cells in acquired aplastic anemia. Study-level background: Approximately 10 million reads were obtained on average for healthy donor CD4+ cells.

It was genomic DNA that served as the template for profiling TCR beta VDJ and CDR3. TCRdb re-analysed the reads in MiXCR, keeping a single row per CDR3 protein. The table lists 60,000 to 75,000 distinct CDR3 sequences, around 55% of them singletons. Study conclusions and caveats: Common to patients and controls were roughly 30 CD8+ CDR3 sequences.

The CDR3 consists of 13 residues. The V end lost 6 bases, the J end lost 1 base, and 9 bases lay between the germline ends. CDR1 SGHNT and CDR2 YENEEA come from the germline V gene. The material sequenced was sorted CD4+, CD8+, or CD8+CD57+ T cells (not recorded which) from PBMCs. The rearrangement links TRBV11-3 to TRBJ2-5, with a tentative D call TRBD2 (6 bases). The clonotype comes from a human donor in good health, serving as a control. The CDR3 DNA reads as TGTGCCAGCAGGGGGACTCTCCAAGAGACCCAGTACTTC. Amino acid sequence: CASRGTLQETQYF. Drawing the rest from reference TRBV11-3 and TRBJ2-5, the complete variable domain is EAGVVQSPRYKIIEKKQPVAFWCNPISGHNTLYWYLQNLGQGPELLIRYENEEAVDDSQLPKDRFSAERLKGVDSTLKIQPAELGDSAVYLCASRGTLQETQYFGPGTRLLVL.